The 27 T cell receptor beta chains below all came from one sample that was sequenced in a study of T cell repertoires in cytomegalovirus infection. TCRdb itself ran the reads through MiXCR, one entry per CDR3 protein. The sample lists about 490,000 distinct CDR3 sequences; 16% were seen once. The sample consisted of CD8+ T cells from PBMCs. Receptor source: a human donor in good health (CMV status not recorded). Some clones in this sample may be carry-over from other donors' samples.

This sequence joins TRBV6-1 and TRBJ1-2; 7 nucleotides align to TRBD1. The CDR3 consists of 15 residues. CDR1 is MNHNS, CDR2 SASEGT, per germline. V was clipped by 7 bases and J by 4 bases; unmatched bases: 12. The DNA of the CDR3 is TGTGCCAGCAAGGGACAGCAGAAGAAAGGCTATGGCTACACCTTC. Its translation is CASKGQQKKGYGYTF.

This chain joins TRBV28 and TRBJ2-7; D possibly corresponds to TRBD1 (6 bases). V was trimmed by 3 bases and J by 5 bases, leaving 17 bases between them. Germline loops: CDR1 MDHEN, CDR2 SYDVKM. The CDR3 totals 15 residues. The CDR3 DNA reads TGTGCCAGCAGTTTCCTCGAGACAGGAGCGGACGAGCAGTACTTC. Translated: CASSFLETGADEQYF.

At least ten counts were recorded for this clonotype. This chain joins TRBV7-2 and TRBJ1-2; D gene uncertain. The CDR3 contains 12 residues. V was trimmed by 1 base and J by 6 bases, leaving 6 bases between them. Per germline, CDR1 SGHTA and CDR2 FQGNSA. The CDR3 loop reads CASSLDPDGYTF. In DNA form, the CDR3 reads TGTGCCAGCAGCTTAGATCCGGATGGCTACACCTTC.

This clonotype turned up a few times. This sequence joins TRBV29-1 and TRBJ1-1; tentative D call: TRBD1 (6 bases). Germline CDR1 reads SQVTM; CDR2 reads ANQGSEA. The CDR3 is 12 residues long. V dropped 6 bases and J dropped 7 bases, with 15 bases sitting between them. Here the CDR3 reads CSVWGRPNEAFF. The CDR3 nucleotides are TGCAGCGTCTGGGGGCGCCCCAATGAAGCTTTCTTT.

The V call is TRBV9, the J call TRBJ2-1; TRBD2 matches at 15 bases. The CDR3 consists of 16 residues. With V trimmed by 3 bases and J by 9 bases, 7 bases remained unmatched. From germline, CDR1 is SGDLS and CDR2 YYNGEE. CDR3 residues: CASSADGTSGGPEQFF. DNA of the CDR3: TGTGCCAGCAGCGCGGACGGGACTAGCGGGGGGCCTGAGCAGTTCTTC.

The chain employs TRBV2 and TRBJ1-1; no definite D call. Germline CDR1 reads SNHLY; CDR2 reads FYNNEI. The ends were cut back, 3 bases at V and 1 base at J, with 12 bases in the middle. The CDR3 extends over 15 amino acids. Here the CDR3 reads CASSDRADQNTEAFF. CDR3 DNA sequence: TGTGCCAGCAGTGATAGGGCCGATCAGAACACTGAAGCTTTCTTT. Variable domain in full (rest from reference TRBV2 and TRBJ1-1): EPEVTQTPSHQVTQMGQEVILRCVPISNHLYFYWYRQILGQKVEFLVSFYNNEISEKSEIFDDQFSVERPDGSNFTLKIRSTKLEDSAMYFCASSDRADQNTEAFFGQGTRLTVV.

This chain connects TRBV7-9 to TRBJ2-2, with TRBD2 matching 13 bases. Looked up from germline, CDR1 is SEHNR and CDR2 is FQNEAQ (reference sequence). Unmatched junction bases numbered 2, after V lost 7 bases and J lost 0 bases. The length of the CDR3 is 16 residues. The CDR3 loop is CASMGLAGSNTGELFF. The CDR3 DNA sequence: TGTGCCAGCATGGGACTAGCGGGATCGAACACCGGGGAGCTGTTTTTT.

This clonotype was picked up a small number of times. The chain is built from TRBV19 and TRBJ1-1, with a weak D call TRBD1 (6 bases). From germline, CDR1 is LNHDA and CDR2 SQIVND (reference sequence). The length of the CDR3 is 16 residues. V was pared by 2 bases and J by 0 bases, with 13 bases between. CDR3 residues: CASSIRDISMNTEAFF. The CDR3 DNA reads as TGTGCCAGTAGTATACGGGACATCTCCATGAACACTGAAGCTTTCTTT. Variable domain in full (rest from reference TRBV19 and TRBJ1-1): DGGITQSPKYLFRKEGQNVTLSCEQNLNHDAMYWYRQDPGQGLRLIYYSQIVNDFQKGDIAEGYSVSREKKESFPLTVTSAQKNPTAFYLCASSIRDISMNTEAFFGQGTRLTVV.

The chain has TRBV7-2 and TRBJ2-7; D is undetermined. V lost 7 bases and J lost 5, with 15 bases in between. CDR1 is SGHTA and CDR2 is FQGNSA in the germline V gene. The length of the CDR3 is 13 residues. The CDR3 region has the DNA TGTGCCAGCACCCCCCAGAGAAGCGACGAGCAGTACTTC. Protein product: CASTPQRSDEQYF.

This clonotype has a count of ten or more. V usage is TRBV7-9 and J usage is TRBJ1-3, with TRBD1 identical over 10 bases. The CDR3 totals 18 residues. Germline V CDR1 and CDR2: SEHNR, FQNEAQ (reference sequence). Trimming cost V 5 bases and J 0 bases; bases outside gene matches: 10. CDR3 nucleotides: TGTGCCAGCAGCCCCGCGGGGGACAGGGGATTCTCTGGAAACACCATATATTTT. It specifies CASSPAGDRGFSGNTIYF.

This chain joins TRBV20-1 and TRBJ2-3; TRBD2 might be the D (6 bases). Trimming took 6 bases from V and 1 from J, leaving 14 bases between them. Germline V CDR1 and CDR2: DFQATT, SNEGSKA (reference sequence). CDR3 length: 14 residues. The CDR3: CSAERVLGTDTQYF. The CDR3 DNA reads as TGCAGTGCCGAGCGGGTTTTAGGCACAGATACGCAGTATTTT.

This rearrangement joins TRBV6-5 to TRBJ1-1; TRBD1 is a possible D gene (5 bases). V shed 0 bases and J shed 0 bases, with 8 bases lying between them. In germline, CDR1 is MNHEY, CDR2 SVGAGI. The CDR3 spans 15 residues. The CDR3 DNA follows: TGTGCCAGCAGTTACTCAGAGGGACTGAACACTGAAGCTTTCTTT. This encodes CASSYSEGLNTEAFF.

This clonotype was seen ten or more times. The chain links TRBV6-1 to TRBJ2-2; 13 bases are a match to TRBD2. The ends lost 6 bases at V and 4 bases at J; junction bases unmatched: 8. The CDR3 is 17 amino acids. Germline V gene lookup returns CDR1 MNHNS and CDR2 SASEGT. CDR3 region: CASRGLAGESATGELFF. Here the CDR3 DNA reads TGTGCCAGCAGAGGACTAGCGGGAGAGTCGGCCACCGGGGAGCTGTTTTTT.

V and J are TRBV18 and TRBJ2-7; possibly TRBD2 for D (7 bases). CDR1 KGHSH and CDR2 LQKENI come from the germline V gene. Deletions cut 2 bases from V and 4 bases from J, with 18 bases between. The CDR3 has 16 residues. CDR3 in DNA: TGTGCCAGCTCACCAGAGGGGACGGGGGGCCTGTACGAGCAGTACTTC. Its protein product is CASSPEGTGGLYEQYF. Supplemented by reference TRBV18 and TRBJ2-7, the full variable domain reads NAGVMQNPRHLVRRRGQEARLRCSPMKGHSHVYWYRQLPEEGLKFMVYLQKENIIDESGMPKERFSAEFPKEGPSILRIQQVVRGDSAAYFCASSPEGTGGLYEQYFGPGTRLTVT.

A few counts support this clonotype. V and J are TRBV5-4 and TRBJ1-1; 8 positions match TRBD1. V gave up 4 bases and J gave up 1 base; unmatched junction bases: 3. CDR1 and CDR2 (germline): SGHNT, YYREEE (reference sequence). CDR3 length: 14 amino acids. The CDR3 protein is CASSRQGRNTEAFF. CDR3 nucleotides: TGTGCCAGCAGCAGACAGGGGCGGAACACTGAAGCTTTCTTT.

This clonotype occurred many times. The chain recombines TRBV19 with TRBJ1-4; D is undetermined. Germline CDR1 reads LNHDA; CDR2 reads SQIVND (reference sequence). CDR3 length equals 12 residues. V was pared by 6 bases and J by 6 bases, with 8 bases between. In DNA form, the CDR3 reads TGTGCCAGTAGGTCGGAGCATGAAAAACTGTTTTTT. It codes for CASRSEHEKLFF.

This rearrangement joins TRBV11-2 to TRBJ1-4; unclear D gene. Germline assignment: CDR1 SGHAT and CDR2 FQNNGV. The CDR3 is 12 amino acids. Trimming removed 5 bases at V and 8 bases at J, with 9 bases between. The CDR3 here is CASSLLGEKLFF. Here the CDR3 DNA reads TGTGCCAGCAGCCTGCTCGGGGAAAAACTGTTTTTT.

The chain recombines TRBV4-1 with TRBJ2-1; the match to TRBD1 covers 8 bases. The germline V gene encodes CDR1 MGHRA and CDR2 YSYEKL. There are 15 residues in the CDR3. J was trimmed by 7 bases and V by 3 bases; bases with no gene match: 8. CDR3 nucleotides: TGCGCCAGCAGCCATCGGACAGGGCCGTTGAATGAGCAGTTCTTC. Its translation: CASSHRTGPLNEQFF.

J is TRBJ2-2 and V is TRBV25-1, with D unresolved. The CDR3 length is 12 residues. Deletions cut 7 bases from V and 4 bases from J, with 7 bases between. The germline V gene has CDR1 MGHDK and CDR2 SYGVNS. The CDR3 sequence is CASKESTGELFF. CDR3 bases: TGTGCCAGCAAAGAGAGCACCGGGGAGCTGTTTTTT.

The J gene is TRBJ2-3, the V gene TRBV5-1; 8 bases map to TRBD2. J lost 3 bases, V lost 0 bases, and 6 bases had no gene match. Germline lookup yields CDR1 SGHRS and CDR2 YFSETQ. The CDR3 runs to 16 residues. The CDR3 spells CASSLESGRLTDTQYF. The CDR3 DNA reads as TGCGCCAGCAGCTTGGAAAGCGGGAGATTGACAGATACGCAGTATTTT.

This chain links TRBV29-1 with TRBJ2-1; the D gene is possibly TRBD2 (6 bases). Germline V lookup: CDR1 SQVTM, CDR2 ANQGSEA. CDR3 length equals 12 residues. Trimming removed 3 bases from V and 7 bases from J, with 10 bases in between. For the CDR3, the DNA is TGCAGCGTTGACTTCGGAGGGAATGAGCAGTTCTTC. As protein: CSVDFGGNEQFF.

This clonotype turned up a few times. The chain combines TRBV5-6 with TRBJ2-6; 9 nucleotides align to TRBD1. V shed 3 bases, J shed 4 bases, and the junction held 5 bases outside the gene matches. The CDR3 runs 16 residues. Germline lookup yields CDR1 SGHDT and CDR2 YYEEEE. The CDR3 DNA reads TGTGCCAGCAGCTACTACAGGGGGCTGGGGGCCAACGTCCTGACTTTC. Translated, it gives CASSYYRGLGANVLTF.

This clonotype was detected many times. Written as DNA, the CDR3 is TGCGCCGCATCGACGGTAGCAGCGAACACCGGGGAGCTGTTTTTT. It yields the protein CAASTVAANTGELFF. The J gene is TRBJ2-2, the V gene TRBV4-1; D call uncertain. V was cut by 11 bases and J by 0 bases, with 16 bases left in between. The germline gives CDR1 MGHRA, CDR2 YSYEKL. CDR3 size: 15 residues.

This clonotype was found many times. The chain is built from TRBV10-3 and TRBJ2-7, with 8 nucleotides matching TRBD1. Germline lookup yields CDR1 ENHRY and CDR2 SYGVKD. This CDR3 contains 15 residues. V was pared by 2 bases and J by 2 bases, with 5 bases of the junction left unmatched. CDR3 in amino acids: CAISEGQGITYEQYF. The CDR3 coding sequence is TGTGCCATCAGTGAGGGACAGGGCATAACCTACGAGCAGTACTTC.

This clonotype was seen a handful of times. The chain combines TRBV15 with TRBJ2-3; no clear D gene. The CDR3 runs 13 residues. Germline V gene sequence: CDR1 LNHNV, CDR2 YYDKDF (reference sequence). V dropped 3 bases and J dropped 0 bases, with 4 bases sitting between them. The CDR3: CATSRDSTDTQYF. In nucleotides, the CDR3 is TGTGCCACCAGCAGGGACAGCACAGATACGCAGTATTTT.

This clonotype was picked up many times. The V call is TRBV5-1, the J call TRBJ2-1; 11 positions agree with TRBD2. Germline CDR1 SGHRS, CDR2 YFSETQ. The length of the CDR3 is 18 residues. With V trimmed by 3 bases and J by 5 bases, 13 bases remained unmatched. CDR3 residues: CASSSRGPASGRNNEQFF. CDR3 nucleotides: TGCGCCAGCAGCTCCAGGGGGCCGGCTAGCGGGAGGAACAATGAGCAGTTCTTC. Full variable domain (outside the CDR3, taken from reference TRBV5-1 and TRBJ2-1): KAGVTQTPRYLIKTRGQQVTLSCSPISGHRSVSWYQQTPGQGLQFLFEYFSETQRNKGNFPGRFSGRQFSNSRSEMNVSTLELGDSALYLCASSSRGPASGRNNEQFFGPGTRLTVL.

The chain carries TRBV6-2 or TRBV6-3 and TRBJ1-5; no reliable D call. The V gene lost 8 bases and the J gene lost 1 base, with 12 bases spanning the gap. CDR1 is MNHEY, CDR2 SVGEGT, per germline. The CDR3 has 14 amino acids. The CDR3 nucleotides are TGTGCCAGCGCCCTGGTGTGGAGCAATCAGCCCCAGCATTTT. It translates to CASALVWSNQPQHF.